This T cell receptor beta chain emerged from a study of radiotherapy plus CTLA-4 blockade in lung cancer. Points from the study as a whole: Early shifts in blood T cell clones, with interferon-beta, reportedly predicted response best.

A remark on this clone: Its cognate antigen is unknown.

Patients had chemo-refractory metastatic non-small-cell lung cancer and received focal radiation plus CTLA-4 blockade that used ipilimumab. Some clones are missing from TCRdb's copy, which holds only in-frame ones; the method was immunoSEQ multiplex PCR. The top ten clones hold 8% to 10% of a sample with tens of thousands of clones, about 80% of them seen once. Germline V lookup: CDR1 SGDLS, CDR2 YYNGEE. Trimming left V 3 bases short and J 1 base short, with 16 bases between. This CDR3 is built from 16 residues. The V call is TRBV9, the J call TRBJ2-5, with a weak D call TRBD2 (5 bases). The source is a human donor with non-small cell lung cancer who had a complete response to radiotherapy plus ipilimumab. Sequences were derived from peripheral blood, sampled from a patient treated with radiotherapy plus ipilimumab. CDR3 loop: CASSAGVGIGQETQYF. The CDR3 DNA reads TGTGCCAGCAGCGCCGGGGTGGGGATTGGCCAAGAGACCCAGTACTTC.